Ten or more counts support the clone carrying this T cell receptor beta chain. Its antigen is unknown. The sample comes from a study of neurological immune-mediated disorders. Whole-study results and caveats: CDR3 amino acid sequences of expanded clones were not shared across subjects, a result suggesting private repertoires in all groups. Patients with HTLV-1-associated myelopathy showed the most TCR clonal expansion. Those with multiple sclerosis showed the least, falling below healthy controls.

5'RACE with 10-nucleotide random UMIs produced the cDNA. From the 5' RACE reads, TCRdb called clonotypes with MiXCR, one entry per CDR3 protein. The sample has 53,000 or so distinct CDR3 sequences, 7% to 10% seen once. The ends lost 0 bases at V and 6 bases at J; junction bases unmatched: 13. The V gene's germline CDR1 is SQVTM and CDR2 ANQGSEA. This CDR3 spans 16 amino acids. The time point was: longitudinal time-point 3. PBMCs numbering 2 million and stored at -80 C yielded the unsorted libraries. V and J are TRBV29-1 and TRBJ2-5; 7 bases are shared with TRBD1. The specimen sequenced was PBMCs. The origin of this receptor is a woman between 40 and 50 years old in good health. The CDR3 DNA reads TGCAGCGTTGAAGATGCTAGACAGGGTGGAATGAAGACCCAGTACTTC. Protein product: CSVEDARQGGMKTQYF.